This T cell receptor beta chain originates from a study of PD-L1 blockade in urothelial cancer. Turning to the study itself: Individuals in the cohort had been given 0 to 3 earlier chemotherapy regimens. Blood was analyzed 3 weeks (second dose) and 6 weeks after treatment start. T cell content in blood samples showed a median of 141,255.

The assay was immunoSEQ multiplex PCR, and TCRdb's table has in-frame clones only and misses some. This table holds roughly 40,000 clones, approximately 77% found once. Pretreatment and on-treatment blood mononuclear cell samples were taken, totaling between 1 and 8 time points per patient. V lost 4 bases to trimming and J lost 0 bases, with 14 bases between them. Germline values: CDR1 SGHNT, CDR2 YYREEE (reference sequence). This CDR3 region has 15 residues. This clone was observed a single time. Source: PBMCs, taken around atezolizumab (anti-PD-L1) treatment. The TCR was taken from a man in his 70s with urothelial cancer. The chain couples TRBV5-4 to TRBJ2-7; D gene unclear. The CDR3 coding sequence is TGTGCCAGCAGCGCCGACTGGAGTTACTCCTACGAGCAGTACTTC. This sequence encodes CASSADWSYSYEQYF.